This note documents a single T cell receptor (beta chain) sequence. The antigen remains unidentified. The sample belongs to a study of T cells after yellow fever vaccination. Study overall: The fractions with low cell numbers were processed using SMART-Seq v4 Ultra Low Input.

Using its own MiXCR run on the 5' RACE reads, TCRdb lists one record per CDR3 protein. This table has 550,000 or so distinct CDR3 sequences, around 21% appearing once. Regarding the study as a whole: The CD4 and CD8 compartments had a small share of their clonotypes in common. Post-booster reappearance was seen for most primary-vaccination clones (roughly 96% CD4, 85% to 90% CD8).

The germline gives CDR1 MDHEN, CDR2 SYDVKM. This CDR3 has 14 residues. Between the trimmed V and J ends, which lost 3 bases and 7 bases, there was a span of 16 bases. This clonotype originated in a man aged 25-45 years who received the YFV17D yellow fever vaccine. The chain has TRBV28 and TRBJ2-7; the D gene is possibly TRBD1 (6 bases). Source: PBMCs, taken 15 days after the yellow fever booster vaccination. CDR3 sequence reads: CASSLGHASREQYF. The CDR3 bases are TGTGCCAGCAGTTTGGGACACGCCTCTAGGGAGCAGTACTTC. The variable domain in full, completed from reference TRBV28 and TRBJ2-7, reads DVKVTQSSRYLVKRTGEKVFLECVQDMDHENMFWYRQDPGLGLRLIYFSYDVKMKEKGDIPEGYSVSREKKERFSLILESASTNQTSMYLCASSLGHASREQYFGPGTRLTVT.